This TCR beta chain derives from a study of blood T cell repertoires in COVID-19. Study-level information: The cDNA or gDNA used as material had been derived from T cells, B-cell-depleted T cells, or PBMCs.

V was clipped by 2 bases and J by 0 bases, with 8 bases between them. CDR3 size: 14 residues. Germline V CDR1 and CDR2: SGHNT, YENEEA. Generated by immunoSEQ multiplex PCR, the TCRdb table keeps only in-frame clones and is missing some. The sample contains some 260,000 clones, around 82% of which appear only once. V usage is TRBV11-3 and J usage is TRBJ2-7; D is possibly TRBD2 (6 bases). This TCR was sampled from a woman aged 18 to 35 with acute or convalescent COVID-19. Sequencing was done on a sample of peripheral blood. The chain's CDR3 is CASSLSGPSYEQYF. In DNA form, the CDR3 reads TGTGCCAGCAGCTTAAGCGGGCCCTCCTACGAGCAGTACTTC. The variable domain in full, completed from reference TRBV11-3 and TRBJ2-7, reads EAGVVQSPRYKIIEKKQPVAFWCNPISGHNTLYWYLQNLGQGPELLIRYENEEAVDDSQLPKDRFSAERLKGVDSTLKIQPAELGDSAVYLCASSLSGPSYEQYFGPGTRLTVT.